This TCR beta chain was recorded in a study of T cell responses to AZD1222 COVID-19 vaccine. This table comes from immunoSEQ multiplex PCR, and its TCRdb copy is limited to in-frame clones, with some not included. The sample has fewer than 150,000 clones, more than 85% seen once; the top ten hold 9.8%. This CDR3 comprises 14 residues. Germline V gives CDR1 LNHDA, CDR2 SQIVND (reference sequence). V shed 6 bases and J 2 bases; nucleotides not matched to a gene: 3. The chain recombines TRBV19 with TRBJ1-3; 8 bases fit TRBD1. The starting material was peripheral blood, obtained on day 0 of AZD1222 vaccination. The origin of this receptor is an adult in good health. As DNA, the CDR3 is TGTGCCAGTAGGGGCAGGGGGCCTGGAAACACCATATATTTT. Translating gives CASRGRGPGNTIYF.